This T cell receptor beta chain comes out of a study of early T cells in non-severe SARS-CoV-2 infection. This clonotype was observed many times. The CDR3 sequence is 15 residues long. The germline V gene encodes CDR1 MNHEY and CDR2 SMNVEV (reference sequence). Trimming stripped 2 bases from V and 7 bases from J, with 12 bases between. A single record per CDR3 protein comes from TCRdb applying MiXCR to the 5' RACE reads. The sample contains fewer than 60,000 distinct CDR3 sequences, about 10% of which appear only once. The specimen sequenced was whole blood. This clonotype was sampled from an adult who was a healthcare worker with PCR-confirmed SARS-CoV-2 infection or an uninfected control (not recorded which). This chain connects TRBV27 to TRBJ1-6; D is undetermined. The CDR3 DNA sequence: TGTGCCAGCAGTTTACGTCCGGGCGGCAATTCACCCCTCCACTTT. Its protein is CASSLRPGGNSPLHF.